Each of the 25 T cell receptor beta chains below was sequenced from the same sample in a study of T cells in localized non-small cell lung cancer. TCRdb's copy holds only in-frame clones and misses some; the assay was immunoSEQ multiplex PCR. In the table there are around 1,700 clones, 24% of which are singletons. Sequences were derived from lung tumor tissue, sampled before any cancer treatment. Receptors were obtained from a male donor older than 55 with stage II lung adenocarcinoma.

The chain recombines TRBV28 with TRBJ1-1; 8 bases match TRBD1. The germline gives CDR1 MDHEN, CDR2 SYDVKM. Trimming removed 1 base from V and 4 bases from J; junction bases left unmatched: 5. This CDR3 contains 15 residues. This CDR3 is CASSLLTGEGTEAFF. Written as DNA, the CDR3 is TGTGCCAGCAGTTTATTGACAGGGGAGGGCACTGAAGCTTTCTTT.

This chain connects TRBV18 to TRBJ2-1, with D maybe TRBD2 (5 bases). CDR3 length: 15 amino acids. The V end lost 1 base, the J end lost 3 bases, and 10 bases lay between the germline ends. The germline gives CDR1 KGHSH, CDR2 LQKENI. The CDR3 DNA follows: TGTGCCAGCTCACCACAGGGAGTTGACTACAATGAGCAGTTCTTC. Residues: CASSPQGVDYNEQFF.

CDR3 in amino acids: CASSPRKSTGELFF. The CDR3, as DNA: TGTGCCAGCAGCCCGCGCAAGAGCACCGGGGAGCTGTTTTTT. J is TRBJ2-2 and V is TRBV9; D is ambiguous. Germline V lookup: CDR1 SGDLS, CDR2 YYNGEE. The CDR3 length is 14 residues. Trimming pared 4 bases from V and 4 bases from J, leaving 11 bases between.

In nucleotides, the CDR3 is TGTGCCAGCAGTTTGGCCAGGGGGTTGTCAGGGACCCAGTACTTC. It yields the protein CASSLARGLSGTQYF. The J gene is TRBJ2-5, the V gene TRBV28; 7 bases map to TRBD1. Per germline, CDR1 MDHEN and CDR2 SYDVKM. Losses at the gene ends were 3 bases for V and 7 bases for J; bases not matched to a gene: 11. The CDR3 is 15 amino acids.

In its sample, this clone was seen a few times. DNA of the CDR3: TGTGCCAGCAGCTATCGGGTCGGCAGGGGGCTCACTGAAGCTTTCTTT. It is translated as CASSYRVGRGLTEAFF. The chain uses TRBV11-3 and TRBJ1-1; 8 nucleotides agree with TRBD1. The germline CDR1 and CDR2 sequences are SGHNT and YENEEA. The length of the CDR3 is 16 residues. V gave up 4 bases and J gave up 4 bases; unmatched junction bases: 11.

The chain employs TRBV9 and TRBJ1-1, with a tentative D call TRBD1 (5 bases). V shed 5 bases and J shed 5 bases, with 19 bases lying between them. Germline V gene sequence: CDR1 SGDLS, CDR2 YYNGEE. The CDR3 covers 15 residues. The CDR3 spells CASRRGERGRTEAFF. The CDR3 nucleotides read TGTGCCAGCAGAAGAGGGGAACGGGGCCGAACTGAAGCTTTCTTT.

The CDR3 nucleotides are TGTGCCAGTAGTACGTCAACAGGGGGCGGTGAGACCCAGTACTTC. Translation: CASSTSTGGGETQYF. The chain recombines TRBV19 with TRBJ2-5; 9 bases fit TRBD1. Germline trimming cut 4 bases from V and 5 bases from J; bases unmatched to any gene: 8. Germline V CDR1 and CDR2: LNHDA, SQIVND (reference sequence). This CDR3 region has 15 residues. The variable domain in full, completed from reference TRBV19 and TRBJ2-5, reads DGGITQSPKYLFRKEGQNVTLSCEQNLNHDAMYWYRQDPGQGLRLIYYSQIVNDFQKGDIAEGYSVSREKKESFPLTVTSAQKNPTAFYLCASSTSTGGGETQYFGPGTRLLVL.

The chain uses TRBV11-3 and TRBJ2-7; 14 bases line up with TRBD2. V shed 3 bases, J shed 1 base, and the junction held 5 bases outside the gene matches. Germline lookup yields CDR1 SGHNT and CDR2 YENEEA. This CDR3 region has 17 residues. CDR3 in amino acids: CASSFSGTSGGSYEQYV. CDR3 DNA sequence: TGTGCCAGCAGCTTCAGCGGGACTAGCGGGGGATCCTACGAGCAGTACGTC.

The chain combines TRBV28 with TRBJ1-2; tentative D call: TRBD1 (5 bases). The CDR3 runs to 13 residues. The V and J ends lost 6 bases and 6 bases respectively, with 14 bases between them. Germline V CDR1 and CDR2: MDHEN, SYDVKM. The CDR3 bases are TGTGCCAGCAGGATCCAGGGAACTGATGGCTACACCTTC. Its translation is CASRIQGTDGYTF.

The chain carries TRBV6-8 and TRBJ2-3; D is uncertain. The CDR3 is made up of 12 amino acids. Trimming took 0 bases from V and 5 from J, leaving 3 bases between them. CDR1 MNHGY and CDR2 SAAAGT come from the germline V gene. The CDR3 loop reads CASSYSKDTQYF. CDR3 nucleotide sequence: TGTGCCAGCAGTTACTCGAAAGATACGCAGTATTTT.

This clone was recorded a few times. This chain's CDR3 is CASSEGTSGGQETQYF. The CDR3 DNA reads as TGTGCCAGCAGCGAAGGGACTAGCGGGGGCCAAGAGACCCAGTACTTC. The chain recombines TRBV9 with TRBJ2-5; 14 positions match TRBD2. Per the germline V gene, CDR1 is SGDLS and CDR2 is YYNGEE. This CDR3 region has 16 residues. V shed 3 bases, J shed 1 base, and the junction held 2 bases outside the gene matches. The variable domain in full, with the rest retrieved from reference TRBV9 and TRBJ2-5, is DSGVTQTPKHLITATGQRVTLRCSPRSGDLSVYWYQQSLDQGLQFLIQYYNGEERAKGNILERFSAQQFPDLHSELNLSSLELGDSALYFCASSEGTSGGQETQYFGPGTRLLVL.

The table lists this clone with a few counts. The J gene is TRBJ1-6, the V gene TRBV4-1; tentative D call: TRBD1 (6 bases). V dropped 4 bases and J dropped 0 bases, with 13 bases sitting between them. Germline V gene sequence: CDR1 MGHRA, CDR2 YSYEKL. This CDR3 contains 17 residues. The CDR3 DNA reads as TGCGCCAGCAGCCTTACTCAGGGGAGCTCCTATAATTCACCCCTCCACTTT. Translating it yields CASSLTQGSSYNSPLHF.

The rearrangement joins TRBV14 to TRBJ2-3, with 11 bases lining up with TRBD2. Germline V CDR1 and CDR2: SGHDN, FVKESK. Unmatched junction bases numbered 7, after V lost 5 bases and J lost 6 bases. The CDR3 is made up of 15 amino acids. The CDR3 sequence: CASSWGLAVHDTQYF. CDR3 bases: TGTGCCAGCAGCTGGGGACTAGCGGTACACGATACGCAGTATTTT.

This clone is termed large (0.1 to 1%). The genes are TRBV6-8 and TRBJ1-1; D remains ambiguous. V dropped 4 bases and J dropped 3 bases, with 9 bases sitting between them. This CDR3 region has 13 residues. Per germline, CDR1 MNHGY and CDR2 SAAAGT. The CDR3 DNA follows: TGTGCCAGCAGTTCATACCAGGACACTGAAGCTTTCTTT. Translation gives CASSSYQDTEAFF.

V gene TRBV6-8 combines with J gene TRBJ1-2; D may be TRBD1 (5 bases). Germline V lookup: CDR1 MNHGY, CDR2 SAAAGT. V lost 0 bases and J 3 bases, leaving 11 bases between the germline ends. This CDR3 region has 15 residues. In DNA, the CDR3 is TGTGCCAGCAGTTACTCCAGGCAGGGACACTATGGCTACACCTTC. It encodes CASSYSRQGHYGYTF.

The chain carries TRBV30 and TRBJ1-4, with a possible D match to TRBD1 (6 bases). V shed 7 bases and J shed 8 bases, with 14 bases lying between them. CDR3 length equals 12 residues. From germline, CDR1 is GTSNPN and CDR2 SVGIG (reference sequence). The CDR3 here is CASRGIQEKLFF. CDR3 DNA: TGTGCCTCAAGGGGGATTCAGGAAAAACTGTTTTTT.

This clone has only a few counts. The chain links TRBV6-8 to TRBJ1-3; D not certain. Germline loops: CDR1 MNHGY, CDR2 SAAAGT. V dropped 9 bases and J dropped 0 bases, with 6 bases sitting between them. This CDR3 contains 12 residues. CDR3 DNA sequence: TGTGCCAGTCGGGCCTCTGGAAACACCATATATTTT. Translating it yields CASRASGNTIYF.

This clone has more than one count but fewer than ten. The J gene is TRBJ2-3, the V gene TRBV12-2; the DNA was not used to check the table's D call, TRBD2. TRBV12-2 has pseudogene status. This CDR3 is built from 21 residues. The CDR3 DNA is TGTGCAAGTCGCTTAGCTCTTCTAGGACTACGCCTTAGTCTAGGTCCCGACACGCAGTATTTT. It encodes CASRLALLGLRLSLGPDTQYF.

J is TRBJ1-4 and V is TRBV18; D may be TRBD1 (6 bases). Germline loops: CDR1 KGHSH, CDR2 LQKENI. V was trimmed by 2 bases and J by 5 bases, leaving 12 bases between them. This CDR3 contains 15 residues. In nucleotides, the CDR3 is TGTGCCAGCTCACCAAGGGGGTCCGAGAATGAAAAACTGTTTTTT. Translation gives CASSPRGSENEKLFF.

The chain combines TRBV5-1 with TRBJ1-2; 12 bases are shared with TRBD1. V was clipped by 4 bases and J by 7 bases; unmatched bases: 5. The CDR3 is made up of 14 amino acids. From germline, CDR1 is SGHRS and CDR2 YFSETQ. For the CDR3, the DNA is TGCGCCAGCAGCGGAGGGACAGGGGGCTCTGGCTACACCTTC. It encodes CASSGGTGGSGYTF.

The rearrangement joins TRBV10-2 to TRBJ2-1; D possibly corresponds to TRBD2 (7 bases). V gave up 8 bases and J gave up 9 bases, with 17 bases separating them. The CDR3 has 13 residues. Per the germline V gene, CDR1 is WSHSY and CDR2 is SAAADI. The CDR3 DNA is TGCGCCAGCCGCTGGGGGCGGGAGAGTGAGCAGTTCTTC. This translates into CASRWGRESEQFF.

The V call is TRBV9, the J call TRBJ1-6; no reliable D call. Germline V gives CDR1 SGDLS, CDR2 YYNGEE. There are 13 residues in the CDR3. Trimming left V 0 bases short and J 7 bases short, with 5 bases between. CDR3 loop: CASSVVGNSPLHF. CDR3 bases: TGTGCCAGCAGCGTAGTAGGGAATTCACCCCTCCACTTT.

The genes are TRBV18 and TRBJ1-1, with 7 bases matching TRBD1. The germline gives CDR1 KGHSH, CDR2 LQKENI. The CDR3 is 15 amino acids. V gave up 3 bases and J gave up 1 base; unmatched junction bases: 5. The DNA of the CDR3 is TGTGCCAGCTCACCGACGGGACAGCGGAACACTGAAGCTTTCTTT. It codes for CASSPTGQRNTEAFF.

On this clone: Other nucleotide sequences in the sample specify the same CDR3. J is TRBJ1-2 and V is TRBV14, with 8 bases that match TRBD1. The trim removed 1 base at V and 1 base at J, leaving 5 bases unmatched. CDR1 and CDR2 (germline): SGHDN, FVKESK. The CDR3 is made up of 16 amino acids. CDR3 bases: TGTGCCAGCAGCCAAGGGACAGGGCTTTTTAACTATGGCTACACCTTC. This translates into CASSQGTGLFNYGYTF.

This clone came up a few times. No conserved phenylalanine or tryptophan ends this CDR3, so it is likely a read error. The limits of the CDR3 on the DNA are not certain, so only TCRdb's listed CDR3 is given. The chain is built from TRBV6-8 and TRBJ1-1. From its first to its last residue, the CDR3 has 13 amino acids. Germline-derived CDR1 and CDR2 are MNHGY and SAAAGT. The CDR3 spells CASSYGGRETDEY.